This passage covers 29 T cell receptor beta chains from one sample sequenced in a study of blood T cell repertoires in COVID-19. TCRdb's copy holds only in-frame clones and misses some; the assay was immunoSEQ multiplex PCR. Of roughly 330,000 clones listed, about 90% are singletons. Sequenced sample: PBMCs or T cells enriched from blood (not recorded which). The receptors were gathered from a man aged 25-40 years who had recovered from COVID-19.

This chain uses TRBV5-1 with TRBJ2-5; the match to TRBD2 covers 15 bases. The CDR3 contains 16 residues. With V trimmed by 2 bases and J by 5 bases, 4 bases remained unmatched. Germline loops: CDR1 SGHRS, CDR2 YFSETQ. CDR3 residues: CASSLGLAGGLETQYF. CDR3 bases: TGCGCCAGCAGCTTAGGACTAGCGGGGGGGCTGGAGACCCAGTACTTC.

V usage is TRBV5-1 and J usage is TRBJ2-1; 7 bases map to TRBD2. Trimming cost V 3 bases and J 5 bases; bases outside gene matches: 5. The germline V gene encodes CDR1 SGHRS and CDR2 YFSETQ. The CDR3 sequence is 14 residues long. The CDR3 spells CASSSGLTHNEQFF. The DNA for the CDR3 is TGCGCCAGCAGCTCGGGACTAACACACAATGAGCAGTTCTTC.

The chain carries TRBV5-1 and TRBJ2-2; 8 positions agree with TRBD1. CDR1 and CDR2 (germline): SGHRS, YFSETQ. The CDR3 covers 14 residues. V was pared by 4 bases and J by 8 bases, with 7 bases of the junction left unmatched. CDR3 DNA: TGCGCCAGCAGCCTAGGGACAGGAGGAGGGGAGCTGTTTTTT. Translating gives CASSLGTGGGELFF.

About this clone: Other DNA sequences within the sample encode an identical CDR3. This sequence joins TRBV12-3 or TRBV12-4 and TRBJ1-2; possibly TRBD1 for D (5 bases). CDR3 length: 13 amino acids. The V and J ends lost 1 base and 8 bases respectively, with 11 bases between them. The CDR3 bases are TGTGCCAGCAGTTTAGGGGGCGCGGGGGGCTACACCTTC. Its translation: CASSLGGAGGYTF.

The chain employs TRBV30 and TRBJ1-2, with a weak D call TRBD1 (5 bases). The ends were cut back, 3 bases at V and 6 bases at J, with 14 bases in the middle. CDR1 GTSNPN and CDR2 SVGIG come from the germline V gene (reference sequence). This CDR3 contains 13 residues. The CDR3 DNA reads TGTGCCTGGAGGAGACAGACCTTCGATGGCTACACCTTC. Encoded protein: CAWRRQTFDGYTF.

The V and J genes are TRBV9 and TRBJ2-2, with unresolved D. V lost 2 bases and J 2 bases, leaving 7 bases between the germline ends. The germline CDR1 and CDR2 sequences are SGDLS and YYNGEE. The CDR3 sequence is 14 residues long. The CDR3 DNA is TGTGCCAGCAGCGTCCCCTCTAACACCGGGGAGCTGTTTTTT. It specifies CASSVPSNTGELFF. The variable domain in full, completed from reference TRBV9 and TRBJ2-2, reads DSGVTQTPKHLITATGQRVTLRCSPRSGDLSVYWYQQSLDQGLQFLIQYYNGEERAKGNILERFSAQQFPDLHSELNLSSLELGDSALYFCASSVPSNTGELFFGEGSRLTVL.

The rearrangement uses TRBV10-2 and TRBJ2-7, with a tentative D call TRBD2 (5 bases). The CDR3 consists of 14 residues. Germline-derived CDR1 and CDR2 are WSHSY and SAAADI. Trimming stripped 3 bases from V and 3 bases from J, with 12 bases between. CDR3: CASSERSEFYEQYF. Written as DNA, the CDR3 is TGCGCCAGCAGTGAACGTAGCGAGTTCTACGAGCAGTACTTC.

The V call is TRBV24-1, the J call TRBJ2-1, with a tentative D call TRBD1 (6 bases). Per the germline V gene, CDR1 is KGHDR and CDR2 is SFDVKD. V was clipped by 3 bases and J by 10 bases, with 12 bases between them. The CDR3 loop spans 13 amino acids. The DNA of the CDR3 is TGTGCCACCAGTGATACAGGGTGGTGGGAGCAGTTCTTC. This sequence encodes CATSDTGWWEQFF.

As concerns this clone: The identical CDR3 is also encoded by other nucleotide sequences in the sample. V and J are TRBV9 and TRBJ2-2, with TRBD2 matching over 9 bases. V was clipped by 0 bases and J by 0 bases; unmatched bases: 0. Germline lookup yields CDR1 SGDLS and CDR2 YYNGEE. The CDR3 spans 16 residues. CDR3 coding DNA: TGTGCCAGCAGCGTAGGACTAGCGGCGAACACCGGGGAGCTGTTTTTT. Translated: CASSVGLAANTGELFF. Supplemented by reference TRBV9 and TRBJ2-2, the full variable domain reads DSGVTQTPKHLITATGQRVTLRCSPRSGDLSVYWYQQSLDQGLQFLIQYYNGEERAKGNILERFSAQQFPDLHSELNLSSLELGDSALYFCASSVGLAANTGELFFGEGSRLTVL.

The rearrangement uses TRBV14 and TRBJ2-2, with 8 bases lining up with TRBD1. J gave up 13 bases and V 4 bases, and 20 bases lay outside the gene matches. CDR1 and CDR2 (germline): SGHDN, FVKESK. The CDR3 runs 17 residues. For the CDR3, the DNA is TGTGCCAGCAGCCCCTTCGACAGGGGTGGCCTACCCCCGCCGCTGTTTTTT. It translates to CASSPFDRGGLPPPLFF.

The V and J genes are TRBV11-3 and TRBJ2-3; the D gene is possibly TRBD1 (7 bases). The CDR3 loop spans 15 amino acids. Germline CDR1 is SGHNT and CDR2 is YENEEA. Trimming removed 5 bases from V and 0 bases from J, with 12 bases in between. In DNA form, the CDR3 reads TGTGCCAGCAGCCGCGGGACAGCTAGCACAGATACGCAGTATTTT. As protein: CASSRGTASTDTQYF.

This chain uses TRBV6-5 with TRBJ1-1; D is unclear. Germline CDR1 and CDR2: MNHEY and SVGAGI. V gave up 0 bases and J gave up 1 base, with 9 bases separating them. The CDR3 spans 15 residues. The CDR3 is CASSYSTRRNTEAFF. In DNA form, the CDR3 reads TGTGCCAGCAGTTACTCGACCAGGCGGAACACTGAAGCTTTCTTT.

This chain uses TRBV2 with TRBJ2-3; the match to TRBD2 covers 7 bases. The CDR3 totals 14 residues. With V trimmed by 8 bases and J by 2 bases, 7 bases remained unmatched. CDR1 is SNHLY, CDR2 FYNNEI, per germline. The CDR3 reads CASARGRVTDTQYF. The DNA for the CDR3 is TGTGCCAGCGCGCGGGGGAGGGTCACAGATACGCAGTATTTT.

This clone has more than one count but fewer than ten. This chain connects TRBV10-1 to TRBJ2-1; 13 bases agree with TRBD2. With 5 bases clipped from V and 8 bases from J, the junction kept 6 bases outside the gene matches. This CDR3 is built from 15 residues. CDR1 and CDR2 from the germline V gene are WNHNN and SYGVQD (reference sequence). CDR3 DNA sequence: TGCGCCAGCAGTATACTAGCGGGGGGGCGTGATGAGCAGTTCTTC. Its translation is CASSILAGGRDEQFF.

The chain couples TRBV6-5 to TRBJ2-7, with D unresolved. This CDR3 contains 13 residues. V was cut by 6 bases and J by 3 bases, with 12 bases left in between. Germline V CDR1 and CDR2: MNHEY, SVGAGI. DNA of the CDR3: TGTGCCAGCAGGCCTACCTGGAGCTACGAGCAGTACTTC. Amino acids: CASRPTWSYEQYF.

V is TRBV28 and J is TRBJ1-2, with 7 bases matching TRBD1. The CDR3 consists of 14 residues. Germline CDR1 and CDR2: MDHEN and SYDVKM. V trimming: 5 bases; J trimming: 2 bases; junction bases outside the gene matches: 5. CDR3 amino acids: CASSIGTANYGYTF. CDR3 in DNA: TGTGCCAGCAGTATTGGGACAGCCAACTATGGCTACACCTTC.

This chain links TRBV7-2 with TRBJ2-2; D not resolved. Germline V CDR1 and CDR2: SGHTA, FQGNSA. Trimming removed 5 bases at V and 0 bases at J, with 13 bases between. There are 16 residues in the CDR3. The CDR3 nucleotides read TGTGCCAGCAGCATCACCCCTACGGCGAACACCGGGGAGCTGTTTTTT. It is translated as CASSITPTANTGELFF.

The chain combines TRBV6-5 with TRBJ2-7, with a possible D match to TRBD2 (5 bases). Germline CDR1 reads MNHEY; CDR2 reads SVGAGI. This CDR3 has 15 amino acids. The V end lost 0 bases, the J end lost 0 bases, and 9 bases lay between the germline ends. CDR3 loop: CASSYSGGFSYEQYF. In nucleotides, the CDR3 is TGTGCCAGCAGTTACTCGGGCGGGTTCTCCTACGAGCAGTACTTC.

The J gene is TRBJ2-7, the V gene TRBV5-4; 9 positions match TRBD2. The CDR3 totals 15 residues. The germline CDR1 and CDR2 sequences are SGHNT and YYREEE (reference sequence). Trimming cost V 4 bases and J 6 bases; bases outside gene matches: 11. DNA of the CDR3: TGTGCCAGCAGCCGATCGGGACTAGCCACGGTCGAGCAGTACTTC. It encodes CASSRSGLATVEQYF.

The V call is TRBV5-4, the J call TRBJ1-2; 9 nucleotides align to TRBD1. Per germline, CDR1 SGHNT and CDR2 YYREEE (reference sequence). The CDR3 spans 15 residues. V lost 7 bases, J lost 2 bases, and 9 bases stayed unmatched. The CDR3 bases are TGTGCCAGCGGACTATACAGGGGGCTAAACTATGGCTACACCTTC. Translation: CASGLYRGLNYGYTF. Full variable domain (remainder filled in from reference TRBV5-4 and TRBJ1-2): ETGVTQSPTHLIKTRGQQVTLRCSSQSGHNTVSWYQQALGQGPQFIFQYYREEENGRGNFPPRFSGLQFPNYSSELNVNALELDDSALYLCASGLYRGLNYGYTFGSGTRLTVV.

The chain links TRBV11-3 to TRBJ1-5; 9 nucleotides line up with TRBD1. The germline V gene encodes CDR1 SGHNT and CDR2 YENEEA. This CDR3 has 18 amino acids. Trimming at V came to 5 bases and at J to 4 bases, leaving 15 bases not matched to a gene. The CDR3 coding sequence is TGTGCCAGCAGCCTGGCACCCAACCGGGACAGGGAAAATCAGCCCCAGCATTTT. This encodes CASSLAPNRDRENQPQHF. The full variable domain, with the rest looked up from reference TRBV11-3 and TRBJ1-5, is EAGVVQSPRYKIIEKKQPVAFWCNPISGHNTLYWYLQNLGQGPELLIRYENEEAVDDSQLPKDRFSAERLKGVDSTLKIQPAELGDSAVYLCASSLAPNRDRENQPQHFGDGTRLSIL.

The rearrangement uses TRBV30 and TRBJ1-4; 7 nucleotides line up with TRBD1. Germline V gene lookup returns CDR1 GTSNPN and CDR2 SVGIG (reference sequence). This CDR3 region has 14 residues. Unmatched junction bases numbered 5, after V lost 2 bases and J lost 5 bases. The CDR3: CAWSHRGVNEKLFF. The CDR3 nucleotides read TGTGCCTGGAGTCACAGGGGAGTAAATGAAAAACTGTTTTTT.

The chain couples TRBV7-5 to TRBJ2-5; the table's D gene call, TRBD2, was not cross checked with the DNA. TRBV7-5 is a listed pseudogene. The CDR3 runs 19 residues. In DNA, the CDR3 is TGTGTCAGAAGCTTCGACCAGATGGGGACTAGCGGGTACCAAGAGACCCAGTACTTC. Its protein is CVRSFDQMGTSGYQETQYF.

This clone occurred a few times. This chain links TRBV11-3 with TRBJ2-2; 7 positions match TRBD1. This CDR3 has 15 residues. Trimming at V came to 5 bases and at J to 0 bases, leaving 3 bases not matched to a gene. The germline gives CDR1 SGHNT, CDR2 YENEEA. This CDR3 is CASSRGQANTGELFF. The CDR3 nucleotides are TGTGCCAGCAGCCGCGGACAGGCGAACACCGGGGAGCTGTTTTTT. Supplemented by reference TRBV11-3 and TRBJ2-2, the full variable domain reads EAGVVQSPRYKIIEKKQPVAFWCNPISGHNTLYWYLQNLGQGPELLIRYENEEAVDDSQLPKDRFSAERLKGVDSTLKIQPAELGDSAVYLCASSRGQANTGELFFGEGSRLTVL.

The chain links TRBV7-8 to TRBJ2-5; 9 bases fit TRBD2. V trimming: 5 bases; J trimming: 1 base; junction bases outside the gene matches: 11. Germline CDR1 is SGHVS and CDR2 is FQNEAQ. The CDR3 spans 17 residues. The CDR3 region is CASSPRGGPFPQETQYF. As DNA, the CDR3 is TGTGCCAGCAGCCCGCGGGGGGGACCCTTTCCCCAAGAGACCCAGTACTTC.

This chain connects TRBV15 to TRBJ2-5, with 7 positions matching TRBD1. The CDR3 is made up of 15 amino acids. The trim removed 3 bases at V and 4 bases at J, leaving 8 bases unmatched. From germline, CDR1 is LNHNV and CDR2 YYDKDF (reference sequence). CDR3 nucleotide sequence: TGTGCCACCAGCAGGACGACAGGGTTGGGAGAGACCCAGTACTTC. Translating it yields CATSRTTGLGETQYF.

As DNA, the CDR3 is TGTGCCAGCAGCTCGCAGGGGACCGGGGAGCTGTTTTTT. It translates to CASSSQGTGELFF. The rearrangement joins TRBV7-3 to TRBJ2-2; D possibly corresponds to TRBD1 (6 bases). Germline V gene sequence: CDR1 SGHTA, CDR2 FQGTGA. Trimming pared 4 bases from V and 5 bases from J, leaving 8 bases between. The CDR3 loop spans 13 amino acids. The variable domain in full, with the rest retrieved from reference TRBV7-3 and TRBJ2-2, is GAGVSQTPSNKVTEKGKYVELRCDPISGHTALYWYRQSLGQGPEFLIYFQGTGAADDSGLPNDRFFAVRPEGSVSTLKIQRTERGDSAVYLCASSSQGTGELFFGEGSRLTVL.

The chain combines TRBV24-1 with TRBJ2-1; 10 bases fit TRBD2. Germline V gene data show CDR1 as KGHDR and CDR2 as SFDVKD. This CDR3 comprises 16 residues. V shed 4 bases and J 4 bases; nucleotides not matched to a gene: 6. CDR3 protein: CATSEPSGGDYNEQFF. The CDR3 coding sequence is TGTGCCACCAGTGAGCCCAGCGGGGGGGATTACAATGAGCAGTTCTTC.

This clone was observed a handful of times. The rearrangement uses TRBV2 and TRBJ1-1; D remains unclear. This CDR3 has 14 amino acids. The germline V and J ends were trimmed by 2 bases and 4 bases, with 11 bases remaining between them. The V gene's germline CDR1 is SNHLY and CDR2 FYNNEI. As DNA, the CDR3 is TGTGCCAGCAGTGAATCAGGCCGGGGCACTGAAGCTTTCTTT. This gives the protein CASSESGRGTEAFF. The full variable domain, rest sourced from reference TRBV2 and TRBJ1-1, is EPEVTQTPSHQVTQMGQEVILRCVPISNHLYFYWYRQILGQKVEFLVSFYNNEISEKSEIFDDQFSVERPDGSNFTLKIRSTKLEDSAMYFCASSESGRGTEAFFGQGTRLTVV.